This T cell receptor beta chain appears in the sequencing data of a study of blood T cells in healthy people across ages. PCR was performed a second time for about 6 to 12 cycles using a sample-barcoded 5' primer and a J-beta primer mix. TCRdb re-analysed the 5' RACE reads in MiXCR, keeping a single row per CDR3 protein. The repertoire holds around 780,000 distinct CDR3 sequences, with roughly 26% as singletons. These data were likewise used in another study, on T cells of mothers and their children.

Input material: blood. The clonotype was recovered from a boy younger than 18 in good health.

DNA of the CDR3: TGTGCCAGCAGCCCCCCCTTTAGCACAGATACGCAGTATTTT. Protein: CASSPPFSTDTQYF. The chain is built from TRBV6-6 and TRBJ2-3; D uncertain. The CDR3 consists of 14 residues. The V gene's germline CDR1 is MNHNY and CDR2 SVGAGI (reference sequence). V gave up 6 bases and J gave up 0 bases, with 10 bases separating them.